This TCR beta chain was found in a study of blood T cell repertoires in COVID-19. Across the study: Donors in the United States, Italy and Spain gave samples during acute or convalescent COVID-19. Sample material is recorded as cDNA or gDNA derived from T cells, B-cell-depleted T cells, or PBMCs.

CDR1 and CDR2 (germline): WSHSY, SAAADI. V lost 1 base and J 0 bases, leaving 7 bases between the germline ends. This CDR3 spans 14 amino acids. In the authors' workflow: Amplifying reference gene primers gave estimates of nucleated cell counts. Profiling relied on immunoSEQ multiplex PCR, and the TCRdb table lists in-frame clones only, not all of them. The DNA gave D and trimming, while V, J and clone size come from that table. The sample shows about 190,000 clones, 60% to 85% of them seen only once. V usage is TRBV10-2 and J usage is TRBJ2-7; D possibly corresponds to TRBD2 (5 bases). This TCR derives from a man aged 60 to 75 with active or convalescent COVID-19. The sample comprised peripheral blood. CDR3 DNA: TGCGCCAGCAGTGAGTACGGGATCTCCTACGAGCAGTACTTC. It is translated as CASSEYGISYEQYF.